The text below deals with one T cell receptor beta chain. This sample is part of a study of control samples from healthy donors and cancer patients. This table comes from immunoSEQ multiplex PCR, and its TCRdb copy is limited to in-frame clones, with some not included. The sample holds 94,000 or so clones, approximately 84% seen once. With 5 bases removed from V and 4 bases from J, the gap between germline ends came to 11 bases. Germline CDR1 and CDR2: KGHDR and SFDVKD. The CDR3 totals 15 residues. The sample comprised PBMCs. The chain couples TRBV24-1 to TRBJ2-6; D gene uncertain. The clonotype was recovered from a man between 65 and 80 years old with lung cancer. For the CDR3, the DNA is TGTGCCACCAGTGCCGGGTCTGGAGGGGCCAACGTCCTGACTTTC. Protein: CATSAGSGGANVLTF.